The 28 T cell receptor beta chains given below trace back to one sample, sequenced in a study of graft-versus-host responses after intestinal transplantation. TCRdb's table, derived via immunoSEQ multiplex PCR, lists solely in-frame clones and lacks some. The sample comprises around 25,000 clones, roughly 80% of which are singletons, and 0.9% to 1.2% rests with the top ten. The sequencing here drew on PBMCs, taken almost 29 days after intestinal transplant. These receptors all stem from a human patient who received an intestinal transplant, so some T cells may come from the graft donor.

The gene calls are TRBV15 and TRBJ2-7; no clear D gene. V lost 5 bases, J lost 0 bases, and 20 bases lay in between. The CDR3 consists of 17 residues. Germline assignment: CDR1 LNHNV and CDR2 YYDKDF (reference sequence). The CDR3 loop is CATSSQSLAMSSYEQYF. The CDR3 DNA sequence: TGTGCCACCAGCTCCCAATCCCTCGCGATGAGCTCCTACGAGCAGTACTTC. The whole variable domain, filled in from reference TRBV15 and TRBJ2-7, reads DAMVIQNPRYQVTQFGKPVTLSCSQTLNHNVMYWYQQKSSQAPKLLFHYYDKDFNNEADTPDNFQSRRPNTSFCFLDIRSPGLGDTAMYLCATSSQSLAMSSYEQYFGPGTRLTVT.

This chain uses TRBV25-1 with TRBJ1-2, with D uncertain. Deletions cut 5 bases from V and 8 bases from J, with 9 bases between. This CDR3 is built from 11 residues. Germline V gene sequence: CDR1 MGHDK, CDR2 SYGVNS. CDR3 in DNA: TGTGCCAGCAGTCGATCGGGAGGCTACACCTTC. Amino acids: CASSRSGGYTF.

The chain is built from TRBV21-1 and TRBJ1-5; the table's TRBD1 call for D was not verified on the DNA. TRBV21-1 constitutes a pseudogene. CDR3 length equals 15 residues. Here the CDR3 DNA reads TGTGCCAGCAGCAAAATACCAGGGTACAATCAGCCCCAGCATTTT. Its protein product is CASSKIPGYNQPQHF.

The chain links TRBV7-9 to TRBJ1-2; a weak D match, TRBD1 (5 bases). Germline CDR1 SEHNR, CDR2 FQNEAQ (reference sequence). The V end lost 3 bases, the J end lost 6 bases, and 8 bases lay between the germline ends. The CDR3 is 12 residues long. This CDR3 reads CASSFQGHGYTF. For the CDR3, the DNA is TGTGCCAGCAGCTTCCAGGGACATGGCTACACCTTC. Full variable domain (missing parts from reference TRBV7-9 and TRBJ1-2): DTGVSQNPRHKITKRGQNVTFRCDPISEHNRLYWYRQTLGQGPEFLTYFQNEAQLEKSRLLSDRFSAERPKGSFSTLEIQRTEQGDSAMYLCASSFQGHGYTFGSGTRLTVV.

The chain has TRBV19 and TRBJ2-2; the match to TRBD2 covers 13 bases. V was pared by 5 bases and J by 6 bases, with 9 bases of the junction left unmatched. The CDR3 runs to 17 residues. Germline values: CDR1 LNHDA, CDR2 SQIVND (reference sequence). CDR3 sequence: CASSRRTSGGYSGELFF. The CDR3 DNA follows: TGTGCCAGTAGTCGCCGGACTAGCGGGGGATATTCCGGGGAGCTGTTTTTT. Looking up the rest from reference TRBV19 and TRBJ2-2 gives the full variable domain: DGGITQSPKYLFRKEGQNVTLSCEQNLNHDAMYWYRQDPGQGLRLIYYSQIVNDFQKGDIAEGYSVSREKKESFPLTVTSAQKNPTAFYLCASSRRTSGGYSGELFFGEGSRLTVL.

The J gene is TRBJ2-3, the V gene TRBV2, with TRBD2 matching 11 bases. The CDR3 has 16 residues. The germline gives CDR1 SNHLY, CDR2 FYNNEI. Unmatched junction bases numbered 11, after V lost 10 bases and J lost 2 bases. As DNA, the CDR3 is TGTGCCACCCATAGACTAGCGGGGCAACACACAGATACGCAGTATTTT. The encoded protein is CATHRLAGQHTDTQYF.

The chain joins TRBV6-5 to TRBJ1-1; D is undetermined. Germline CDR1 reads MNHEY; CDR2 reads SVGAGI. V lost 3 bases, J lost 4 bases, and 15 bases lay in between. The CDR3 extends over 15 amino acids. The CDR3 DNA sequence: TGTGCCAGCAGTTATTCGGCCGACCCCAGCACTGAAGCTTTCTTT. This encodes CASSYSADPSTEAFF.

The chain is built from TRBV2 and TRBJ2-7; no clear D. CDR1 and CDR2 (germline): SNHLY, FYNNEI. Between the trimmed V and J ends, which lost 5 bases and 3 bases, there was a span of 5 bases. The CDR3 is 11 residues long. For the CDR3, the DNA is TGTGCCAGCAGTTTAAACTACGAGCAGTACTTC. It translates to CASSLNYEQYF.

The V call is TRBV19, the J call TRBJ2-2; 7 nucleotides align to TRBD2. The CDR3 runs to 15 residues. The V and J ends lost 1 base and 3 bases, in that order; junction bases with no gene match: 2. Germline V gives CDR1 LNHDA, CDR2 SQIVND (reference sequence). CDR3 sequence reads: CASSIVTSDTGELFF. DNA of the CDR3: TGTGCCAGTAGTATAGTTACTAGCGACACCGGGGAGCTGTTTTTT.

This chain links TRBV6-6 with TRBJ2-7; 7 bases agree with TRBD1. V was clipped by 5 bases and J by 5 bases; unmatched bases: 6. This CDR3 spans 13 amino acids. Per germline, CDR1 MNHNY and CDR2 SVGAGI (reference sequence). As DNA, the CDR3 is TGTGCCAGCAGTGTGGGACAGATCGACGAGCAGTACTTC. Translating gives CASSVGQIDEQYF.

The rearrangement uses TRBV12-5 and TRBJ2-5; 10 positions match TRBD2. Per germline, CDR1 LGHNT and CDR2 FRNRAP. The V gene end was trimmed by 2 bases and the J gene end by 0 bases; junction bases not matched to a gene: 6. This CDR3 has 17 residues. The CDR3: CASGLWLAGAHQETQYF. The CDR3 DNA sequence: TGTGCTAGTGGTTTGTGGCTAGCGGGGGCCCACCAAGAGACCCAGTACTTC.

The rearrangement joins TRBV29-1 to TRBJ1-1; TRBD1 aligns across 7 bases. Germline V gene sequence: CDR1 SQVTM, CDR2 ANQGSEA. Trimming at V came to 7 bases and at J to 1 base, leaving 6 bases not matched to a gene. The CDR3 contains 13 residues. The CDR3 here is CSGRGQPNTEAFF. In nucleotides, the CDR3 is TGCAGCGGCCGGGGACAGCCGAACACTGAAGCTTTCTTT. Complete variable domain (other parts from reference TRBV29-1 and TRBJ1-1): SAVISQKPSRDICQRGTSLTIQCQVDSQVTMMFWYRQQPGQSLTLIATANQGSEATYESGFVIDKFPISRPNLTFSTLTVSNMSPEDSSIYLCSGRGQPNTEAFFGQGTRLTVV.

CDR3 DNA sequence: TGTGCCAGCAGAGGACTAGCGGGAGATGAGCAGTACTTC. It specifies CASRGLAGDEQYF. V and J are TRBV6-1 and TRBJ2-7; 13 bases agree with TRBD2. Germline V CDR1 and CDR2: MNHNS, SASEGT. V shed 6 bases and J 7 bases; nucleotides not matched to a gene: 3. CDR3 size: 13 residues.

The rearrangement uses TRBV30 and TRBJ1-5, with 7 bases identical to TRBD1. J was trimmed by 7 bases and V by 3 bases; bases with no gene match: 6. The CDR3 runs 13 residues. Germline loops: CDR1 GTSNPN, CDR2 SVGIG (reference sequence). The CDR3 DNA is TGTGCCTGGAGCACAGGGGATGGGCAGCCCCAGCATTTT. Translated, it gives CAWSTGDGQPQHF.

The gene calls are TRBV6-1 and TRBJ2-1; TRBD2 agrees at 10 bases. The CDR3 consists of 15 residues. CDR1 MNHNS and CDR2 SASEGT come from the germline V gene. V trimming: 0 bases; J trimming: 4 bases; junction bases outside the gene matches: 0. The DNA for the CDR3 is TGTGCCAGCAGTGAAGCTAGCGGGGGGTACAATGAGCAGTTCTTC. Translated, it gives CASSEASGGYNEQFF.

This CDR3 reads CAISQGVDNSPLHF. CDR3 nucleotides: TGTGCCATCAGTCAGGGGGTGGATAATTCACCCCTCCACTTT. The chain has TRBV10-3 and TRBJ1-6; 7 nucleotides line up with TRBD1. V was pared by 5 bases and J by 5 bases, with 3 bases of the junction left unmatched. The germline CDR1 and CDR2 sequences are ENHRY and SYGVKD. This CDR3 comprises 14 residues.

CDR3 DNA: TGTGCCAGCAGCTTTCGCGGTAACAGGGAGGAGCAAGAGACCCAGTACTTC. Its translation is CASSFRGNREEQETQYF. This rearrangement joins TRBV7-4 to TRBJ2-5; D tentatively fits TRBD1 or TRBD2 (6 bases each). CDR3 length: 17 residues. CDR1 and CDR2 (germline): SGHVT, SQSDAQ. V shed 3 bases and J shed 2 bases, with 19 bases lying between them.

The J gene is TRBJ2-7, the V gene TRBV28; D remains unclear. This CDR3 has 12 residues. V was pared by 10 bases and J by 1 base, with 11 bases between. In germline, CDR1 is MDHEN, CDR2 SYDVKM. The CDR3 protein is CAIPIRSYEQYF. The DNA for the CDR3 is TGTGCCATCCCTATCAGGTCCTACGAGCAGTACTTC.

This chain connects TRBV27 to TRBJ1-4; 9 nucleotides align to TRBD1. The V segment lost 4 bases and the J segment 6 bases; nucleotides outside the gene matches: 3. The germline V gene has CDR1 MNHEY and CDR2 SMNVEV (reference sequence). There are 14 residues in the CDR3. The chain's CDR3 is CASSWTGVDEKLFF. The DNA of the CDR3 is TGTGCCAGCAGTTGGACAGGGGTAGATGAAAAACTGTTTTTT.

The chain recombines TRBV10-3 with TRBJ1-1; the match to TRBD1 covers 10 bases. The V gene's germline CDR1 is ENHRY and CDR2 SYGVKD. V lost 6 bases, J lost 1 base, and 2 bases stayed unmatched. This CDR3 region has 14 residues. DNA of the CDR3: TGTGCCATCAGAGGGGACAGGGGGAACACTGAAGCTTTCTTT. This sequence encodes CAIRGDRGNTEAFF.

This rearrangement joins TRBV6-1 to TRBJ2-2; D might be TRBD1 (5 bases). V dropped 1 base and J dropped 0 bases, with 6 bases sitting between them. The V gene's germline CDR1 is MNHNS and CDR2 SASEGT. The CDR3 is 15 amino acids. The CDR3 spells CASSEGGSNTGELFF. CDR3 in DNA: TGTGCCAGCAGTGAAGGGGGCTCGAACACCGGGGAGCTGTTTTTT.

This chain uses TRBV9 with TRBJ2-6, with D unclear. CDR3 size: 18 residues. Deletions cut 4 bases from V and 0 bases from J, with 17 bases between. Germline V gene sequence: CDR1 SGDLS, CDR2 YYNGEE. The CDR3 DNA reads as TGTGCCAGCAGCCGCGAGTTTAGGGCGTACTCTGGGGCCAACGTCCTGACTTTC. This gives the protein CASSREFRAYSGANVLTF. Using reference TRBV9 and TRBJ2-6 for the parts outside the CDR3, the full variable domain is DSGVTQTPKHLITATGQRVTLRCSPRSGDLSVYWYQQSLDQGLQFLIQYYNGEERAKGNILERFSAQQFPDLHSELNLSSLELGDSALYFCASSREFRAYSGANVLTFGAGSRLTVL.

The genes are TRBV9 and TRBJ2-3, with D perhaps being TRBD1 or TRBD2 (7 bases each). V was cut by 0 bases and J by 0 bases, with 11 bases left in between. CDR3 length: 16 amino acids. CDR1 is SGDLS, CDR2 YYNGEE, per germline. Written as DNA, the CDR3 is TGTGCCAGCAGCGTAGAGGGAGGGGGCAGCACAGATACGCAGTATTTT. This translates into CASSVEGGGSTDTQYF.

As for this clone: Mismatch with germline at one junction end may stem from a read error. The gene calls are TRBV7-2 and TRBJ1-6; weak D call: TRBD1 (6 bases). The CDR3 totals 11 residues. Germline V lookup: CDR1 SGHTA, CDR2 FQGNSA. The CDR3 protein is CASSLWDTWNF. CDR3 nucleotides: TGTGCCAGCAGCTTATGGGACACTTGGAATTTT.

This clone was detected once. The CDR3 sequence is CASSPSLDEKLFF. CDR3 DNA sequence: TGTGCCAGTAGTCCCTCTCTGGATGAAAAACTGTTTTTT. The chain combines TRBV19 with TRBJ1-4; D is undetermined. Germline CDR1 and CDR2: LNHDA and SQIVND (reference sequence). This CDR3 has 13 residues. V lost 5 bases and J lost 6, with 10 bases in between.

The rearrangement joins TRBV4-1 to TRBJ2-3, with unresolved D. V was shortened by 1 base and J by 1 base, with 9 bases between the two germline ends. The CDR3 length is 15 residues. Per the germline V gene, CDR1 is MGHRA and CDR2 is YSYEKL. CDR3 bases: TGCGCCAGCAGCCAAGGTGGGTTGGGCACAGATACGCAGTATTTT. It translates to CASSQGGLGTDTQYF.

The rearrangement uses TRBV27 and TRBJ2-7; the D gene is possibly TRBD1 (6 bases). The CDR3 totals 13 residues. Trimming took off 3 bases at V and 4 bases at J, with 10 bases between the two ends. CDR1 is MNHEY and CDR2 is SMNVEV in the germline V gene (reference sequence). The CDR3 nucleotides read TGTGCCAGCAGTTTGGGGGCGACTTACGAGCAGTACTTC. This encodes CASSLGATYEQYF.

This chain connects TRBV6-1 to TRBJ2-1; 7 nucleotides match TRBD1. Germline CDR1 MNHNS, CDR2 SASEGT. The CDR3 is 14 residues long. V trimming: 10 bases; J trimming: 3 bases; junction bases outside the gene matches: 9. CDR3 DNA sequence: TGTGCCATCCCCGATCAGGGGGACTACAATGAGCAGTTCTTC. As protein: CAIPDQGDYNEQFF.